This TCR beta chain originates from a study of blood T cell repertoires in COVID-19. Study in general: Samples of COVID-19 (acute and convalescent) were obtained from the United States, Italy and Spain. T cells, B-cell-depleted T cells, or PBMCs supplied cDNA or gDNA.

There are 14 residues in the CDR3. Germline CDR1 LGHNA, CDR2 YNFKEQ. The V end was cut by 0 bases, the J end by 6 bases, with 11 bases between. In the original processing: How many nucleated cells were present was estimated from reference gene primer amplification. Clones were sequenced by immunoSEQ multiplex PCR, and TCRdb holds only the in-frame ones, with some missing. The D gene and trimming were derived from the DNA, and the V and J assignments and clone size from that table. The sample consists of some 110,000 clones, just over 90% of them appearing once. This receptor was taken from a human donor with active COVID-19. The donor label of this sample is uncertain. The genes are TRBV4-2 and TRBJ1-1; TRBD1 is a possible D gene (6 bases). The sequencing input was peripheral blood. The CDR3 coding sequence is TGTGCCAGCAGCCAAGACAGGGGTGGTGCTGAAGCTTTCTTT. Amino acid sequence: CASSQDRGGAEAFF.